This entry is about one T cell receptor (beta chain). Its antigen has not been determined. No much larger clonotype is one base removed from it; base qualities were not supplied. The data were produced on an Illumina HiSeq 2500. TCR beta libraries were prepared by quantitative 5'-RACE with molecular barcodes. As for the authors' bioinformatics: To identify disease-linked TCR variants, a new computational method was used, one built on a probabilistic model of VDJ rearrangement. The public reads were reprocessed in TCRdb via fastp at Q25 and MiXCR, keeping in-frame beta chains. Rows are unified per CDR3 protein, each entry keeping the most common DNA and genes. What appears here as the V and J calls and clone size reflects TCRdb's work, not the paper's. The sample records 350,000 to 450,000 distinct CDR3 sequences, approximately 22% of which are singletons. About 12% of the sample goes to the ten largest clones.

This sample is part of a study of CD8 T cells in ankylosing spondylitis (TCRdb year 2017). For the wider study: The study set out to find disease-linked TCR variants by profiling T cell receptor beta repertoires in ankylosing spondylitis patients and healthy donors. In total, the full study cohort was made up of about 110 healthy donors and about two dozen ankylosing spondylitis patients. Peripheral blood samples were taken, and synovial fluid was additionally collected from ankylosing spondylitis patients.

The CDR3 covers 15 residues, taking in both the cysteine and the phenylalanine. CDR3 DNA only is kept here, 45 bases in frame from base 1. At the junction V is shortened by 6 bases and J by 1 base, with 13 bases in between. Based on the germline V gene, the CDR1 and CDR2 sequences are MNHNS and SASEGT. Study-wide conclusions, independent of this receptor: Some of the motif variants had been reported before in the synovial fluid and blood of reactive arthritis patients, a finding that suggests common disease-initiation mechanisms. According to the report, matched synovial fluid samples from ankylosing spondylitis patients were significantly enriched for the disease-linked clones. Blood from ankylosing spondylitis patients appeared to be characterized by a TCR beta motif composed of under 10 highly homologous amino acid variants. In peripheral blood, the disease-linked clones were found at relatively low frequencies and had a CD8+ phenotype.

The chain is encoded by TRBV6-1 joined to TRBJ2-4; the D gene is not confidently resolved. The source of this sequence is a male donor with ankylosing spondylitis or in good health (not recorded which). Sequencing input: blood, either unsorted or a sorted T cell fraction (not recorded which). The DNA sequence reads TGTGCCAGCAGCTCACCTCAGAGGGCCAAAAACATTCAGTACTTC. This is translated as CASSSPQRAKNIQYF.